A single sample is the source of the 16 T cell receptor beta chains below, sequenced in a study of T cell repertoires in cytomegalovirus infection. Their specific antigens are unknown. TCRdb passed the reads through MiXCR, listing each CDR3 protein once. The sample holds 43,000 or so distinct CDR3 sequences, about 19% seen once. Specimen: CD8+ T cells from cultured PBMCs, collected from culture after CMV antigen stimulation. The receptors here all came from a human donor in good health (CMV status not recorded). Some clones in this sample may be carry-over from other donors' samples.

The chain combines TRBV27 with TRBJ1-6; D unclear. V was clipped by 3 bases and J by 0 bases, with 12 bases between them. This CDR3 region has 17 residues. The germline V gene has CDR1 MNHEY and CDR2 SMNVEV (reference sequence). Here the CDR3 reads CASSFRWEGSYNSPLHF. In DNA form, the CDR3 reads TGTGCCAGCAGTTTTCGTTGGGAAGGCTCCTATAATTCACCCCTCCACTTT.

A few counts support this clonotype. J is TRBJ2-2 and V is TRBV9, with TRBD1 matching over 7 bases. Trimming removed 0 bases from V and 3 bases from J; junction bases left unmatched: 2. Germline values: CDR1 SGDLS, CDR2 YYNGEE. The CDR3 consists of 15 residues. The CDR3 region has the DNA TGTGCCAGCAGCGTAGAGGGGGCGGACACCGGGGAGCTGTTTTTT. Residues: CASSVEGADTGELFF. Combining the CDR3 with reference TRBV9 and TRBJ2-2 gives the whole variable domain DSGVTQTPKHLITATGQRVTLRCSPRSGDLSVYWYQQSLDQGLQFLIQYYNGEERAKGNILERFSAQQFPDLHSELNLSSLELGDSALYFCASSVEGADTGELFFGEGSRLTVL.

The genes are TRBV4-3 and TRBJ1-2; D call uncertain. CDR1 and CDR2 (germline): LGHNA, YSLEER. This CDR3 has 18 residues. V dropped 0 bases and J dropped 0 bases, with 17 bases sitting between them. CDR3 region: CASSQDSTGPLANYGYTF. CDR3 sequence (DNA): TGCGCCAGCAGCCAAGATTCAACCGGACCATTAGCTAACTATGGCTACACCTTC.

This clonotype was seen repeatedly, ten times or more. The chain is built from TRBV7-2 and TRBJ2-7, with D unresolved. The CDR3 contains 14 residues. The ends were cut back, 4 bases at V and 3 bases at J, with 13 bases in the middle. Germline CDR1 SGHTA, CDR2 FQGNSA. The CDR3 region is CASSWTDGSYEQYF. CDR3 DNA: TGTGCCAGCAGCTGGACGGATGGTAGCTACGAGCAGTACTTC.

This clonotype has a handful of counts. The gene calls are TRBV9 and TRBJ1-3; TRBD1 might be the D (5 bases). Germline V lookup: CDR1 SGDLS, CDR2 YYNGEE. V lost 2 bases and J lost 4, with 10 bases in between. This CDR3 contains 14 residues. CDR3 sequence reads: CASSVLAGGNTIYF. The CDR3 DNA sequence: TGTGCCAGCAGCGTCCTGGCAGGGGGAAACACCATATATTTT.

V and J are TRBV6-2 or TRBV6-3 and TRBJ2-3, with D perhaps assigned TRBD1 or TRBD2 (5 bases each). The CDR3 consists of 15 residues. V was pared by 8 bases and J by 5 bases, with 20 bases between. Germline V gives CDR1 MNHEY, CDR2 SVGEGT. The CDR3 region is CASWSGGQGRDTQYF. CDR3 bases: TGTGCCAGCTGGAGTGGAGGACAAGGCCGAGATACGCAGTATTTT.

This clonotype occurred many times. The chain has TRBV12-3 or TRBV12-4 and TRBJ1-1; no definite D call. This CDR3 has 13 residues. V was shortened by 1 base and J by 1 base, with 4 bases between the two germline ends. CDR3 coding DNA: TGTGCCAGCAGTTTAGGTCCGAACACTGAAGCTTTCTTT. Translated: CASSLGPNTEAFF.

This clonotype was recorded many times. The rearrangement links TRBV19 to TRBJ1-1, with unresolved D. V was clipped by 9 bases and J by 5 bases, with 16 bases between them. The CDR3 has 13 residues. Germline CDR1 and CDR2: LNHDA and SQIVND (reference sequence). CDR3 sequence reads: CASGVTGWTEAFF. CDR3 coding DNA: TGTGCCAGCGGAGTCACGGGTTGGACTGAAGCTTTCTTT.

CDR3: CASSLGLGGSYEQFF. In nucleotides, the CDR3 is TGTGCCAGCAGCTTAGGACTAGGCGGTTCCTATGAGCAGTTCTTC. V gene TRBV7-3 combines with J gene TRBJ2-1; 7 bases fit TRBD2. Per the germline V gene, CDR1 is SGHTA and CDR2 is FQGTGA. The CDR3 is 15 amino acids. J gave up 8 bases and V 2 bases, and 9 bases lay outside the gene matches.

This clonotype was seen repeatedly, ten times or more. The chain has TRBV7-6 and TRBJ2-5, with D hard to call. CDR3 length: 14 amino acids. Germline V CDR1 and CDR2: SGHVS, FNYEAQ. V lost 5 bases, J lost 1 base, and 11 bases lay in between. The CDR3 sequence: CASSPRTVQETQYF. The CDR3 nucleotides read TGTGCCAGCAGCCCCCGGACGGTCCAAGAGACCCAGTACTTC.

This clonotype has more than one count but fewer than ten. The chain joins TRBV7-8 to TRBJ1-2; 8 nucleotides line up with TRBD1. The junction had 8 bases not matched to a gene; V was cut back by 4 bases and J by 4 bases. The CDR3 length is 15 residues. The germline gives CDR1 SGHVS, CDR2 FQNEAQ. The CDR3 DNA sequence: TGTGCCAGCAGCTCGGACAGGGATCTGAGCTATGGCTACACCTTC. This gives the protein CASSSDRDLSYGYTF.

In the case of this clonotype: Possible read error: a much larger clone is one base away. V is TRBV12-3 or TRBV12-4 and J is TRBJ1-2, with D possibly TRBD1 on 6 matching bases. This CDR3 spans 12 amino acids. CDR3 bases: TGTGCCAGCAGTCCTGACAGGACTGGCTACAACTTC. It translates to CASSPDRTGYNF.

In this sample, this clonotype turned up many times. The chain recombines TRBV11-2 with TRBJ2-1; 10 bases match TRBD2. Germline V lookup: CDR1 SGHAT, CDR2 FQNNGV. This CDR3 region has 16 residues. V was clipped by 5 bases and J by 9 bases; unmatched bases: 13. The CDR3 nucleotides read TGTGCCAGCAGCGTAGGGGAGCTAGCGGGAGTTGGTGAGCAGTTCTTC. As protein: CASSVGELAGVGEQFF.

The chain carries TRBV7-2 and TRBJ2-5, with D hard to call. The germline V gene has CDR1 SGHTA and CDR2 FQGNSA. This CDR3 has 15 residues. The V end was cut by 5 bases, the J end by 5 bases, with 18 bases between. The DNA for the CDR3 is TGTGCCAGCAGCCCACCGGGCCGACCTACGGAGACCCAGTACTTC. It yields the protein CASSPPGRPTETQYF.

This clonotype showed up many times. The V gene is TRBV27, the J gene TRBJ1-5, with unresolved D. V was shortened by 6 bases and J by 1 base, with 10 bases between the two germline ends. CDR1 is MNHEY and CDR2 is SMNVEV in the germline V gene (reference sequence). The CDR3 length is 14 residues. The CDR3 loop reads CASRPLRSNQPQHF. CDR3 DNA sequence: TGTGCCAGCAGACCCCTTCGGAGCAATCAGCCCCAGCATTTT.

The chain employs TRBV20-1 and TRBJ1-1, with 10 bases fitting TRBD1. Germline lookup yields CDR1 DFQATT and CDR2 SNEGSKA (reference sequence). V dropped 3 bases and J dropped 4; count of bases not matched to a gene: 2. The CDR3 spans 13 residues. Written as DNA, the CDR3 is TGCAGTGCTAGGGGGACAGGGGCCACTGAAGCTTTCTTT. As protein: CSARGTGATEAFF.